This T cell receptor (beta chain) emerged from a study of blood T cell repertoires in COVID-19. Study overall: Whether acute or convalescent, the COVID-19 samples came from the United States, Italy and Spain. T cells, B-cell-depleted T cells, or PBMCs supplied cDNA or gDNA.

In the study's own analysis: Quantification of nucleated cells was approximated via reference gene primer amplification. The protocol was immunoSEQ multiplex PCR, while the TCRdb copy is restricted to in-frame clones and leaves out a portion. V and J calls and clone size are as listed in that table; D and trimming were resolved from the DNA. Of about 130,000 clones listed, approximately 80% were seen once; the top ten hold more than 9%. This receptor was obtained from an older woman with acute or convalescent COVID-19. The sequencing sample was made of peripheral blood.

The CDR3 bases are TGCGCCAGCAGTGAGTCGCTAGGGGGCCATGAGCAGTTCTTC. It specifies CASSESLGGHEQFF. The rearrangement joins TRBV10-1 to TRBJ2-1; 7 bases align to TRBD1. J was trimmed by 8 bases and V by 0 bases; bases with no gene match: 4. Germline V gives CDR1 WNHNN, CDR2 SYGVQD (reference sequence). The CDR3 contains 14 residues.